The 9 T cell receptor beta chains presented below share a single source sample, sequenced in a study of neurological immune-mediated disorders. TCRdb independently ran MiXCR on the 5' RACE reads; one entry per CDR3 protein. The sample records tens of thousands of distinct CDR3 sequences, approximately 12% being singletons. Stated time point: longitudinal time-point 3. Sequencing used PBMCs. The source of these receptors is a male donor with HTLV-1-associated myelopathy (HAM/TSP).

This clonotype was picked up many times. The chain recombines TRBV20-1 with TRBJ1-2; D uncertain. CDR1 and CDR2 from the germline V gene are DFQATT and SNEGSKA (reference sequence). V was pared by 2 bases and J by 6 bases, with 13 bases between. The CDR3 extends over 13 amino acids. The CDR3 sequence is CSARLMSADGYTF. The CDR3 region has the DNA TGCAGTGCTAGACTAATGAGTGCCGATGGCTACACCTTC.

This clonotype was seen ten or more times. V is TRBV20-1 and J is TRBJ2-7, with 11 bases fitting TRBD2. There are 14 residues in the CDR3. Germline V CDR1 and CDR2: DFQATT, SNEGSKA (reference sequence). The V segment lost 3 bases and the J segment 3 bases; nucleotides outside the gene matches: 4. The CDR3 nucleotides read TGCAGTGCTAGCCGACTAGCGGGGAACTACGAGCAGTACTTC. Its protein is CSASRLAGNYEQYF.

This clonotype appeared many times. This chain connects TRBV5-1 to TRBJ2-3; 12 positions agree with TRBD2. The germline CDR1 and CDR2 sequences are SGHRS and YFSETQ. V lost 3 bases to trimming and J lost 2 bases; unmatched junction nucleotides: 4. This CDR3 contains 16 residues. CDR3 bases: TGCGCCAGCAGCTCCGGACTAGCGGGGACCACAGATACGCAGTATTTT. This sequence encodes CASSSGLAGTTDTQYF.

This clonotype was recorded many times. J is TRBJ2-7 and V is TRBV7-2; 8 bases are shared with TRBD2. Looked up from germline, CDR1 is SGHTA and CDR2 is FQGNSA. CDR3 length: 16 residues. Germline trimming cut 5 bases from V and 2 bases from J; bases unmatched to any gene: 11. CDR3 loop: CASSRALASGPYEQYF. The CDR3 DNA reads TGTGCCAGCAGCCGCGCCTTGGCTAGCGGGCCCTACGAGCAGTACTTC.

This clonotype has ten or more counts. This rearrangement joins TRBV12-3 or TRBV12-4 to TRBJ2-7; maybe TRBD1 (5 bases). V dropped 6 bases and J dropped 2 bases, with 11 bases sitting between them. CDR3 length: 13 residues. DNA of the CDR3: TGTGCCAGCAGGGCGACAGCCGCCTACGAGCAGTACTTC. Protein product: CASRATAAYEQYF.

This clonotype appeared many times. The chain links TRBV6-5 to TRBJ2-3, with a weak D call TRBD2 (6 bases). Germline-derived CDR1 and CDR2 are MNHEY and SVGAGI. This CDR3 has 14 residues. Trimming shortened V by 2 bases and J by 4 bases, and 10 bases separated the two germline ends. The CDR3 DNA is TGTGCCAGCAGTTACAAGGGCGGGGCAGATACGCAGTATTTT. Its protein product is CASSYKGGADTQYF.

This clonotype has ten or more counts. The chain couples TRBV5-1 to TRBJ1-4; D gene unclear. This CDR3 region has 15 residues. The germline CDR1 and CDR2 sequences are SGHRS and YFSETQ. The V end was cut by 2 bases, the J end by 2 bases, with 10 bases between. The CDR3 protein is CASSFSQPTNEKLFF. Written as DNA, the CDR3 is TGCGCCAGCAGCTTCAGCCAGCCCACTAATGAAAAACTGTTTTTT.

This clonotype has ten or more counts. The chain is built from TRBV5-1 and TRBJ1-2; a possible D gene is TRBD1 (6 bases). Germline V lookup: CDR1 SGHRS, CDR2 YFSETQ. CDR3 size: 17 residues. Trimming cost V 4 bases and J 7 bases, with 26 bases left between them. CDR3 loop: CASSPTSQGRGASGYTF. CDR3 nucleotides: TGCGCCAGCAGCCCCACGTCACAGGGCCGGGGGGCTTCTGGCTACACCTTC.

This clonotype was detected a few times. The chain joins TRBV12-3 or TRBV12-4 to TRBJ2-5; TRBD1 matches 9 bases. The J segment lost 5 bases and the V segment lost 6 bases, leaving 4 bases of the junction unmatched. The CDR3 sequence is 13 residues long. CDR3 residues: CASRDRGGETQYF. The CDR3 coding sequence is TGTGCCAGCAGGGACAGGGGAGGGGAGACCCAGTACTTC.